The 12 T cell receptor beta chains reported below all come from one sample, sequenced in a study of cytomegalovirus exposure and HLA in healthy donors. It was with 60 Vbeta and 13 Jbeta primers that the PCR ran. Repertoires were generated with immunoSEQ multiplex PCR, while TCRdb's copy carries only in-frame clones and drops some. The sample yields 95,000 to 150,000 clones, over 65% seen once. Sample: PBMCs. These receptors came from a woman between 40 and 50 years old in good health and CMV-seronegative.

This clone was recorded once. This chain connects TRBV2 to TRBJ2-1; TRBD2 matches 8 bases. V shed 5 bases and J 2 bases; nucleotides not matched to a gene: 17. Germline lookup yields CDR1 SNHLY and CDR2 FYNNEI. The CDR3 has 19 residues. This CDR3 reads CASSKSTIVAGKTYNEQFF. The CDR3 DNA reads TGTGCCAGCAGTAAATCAACAATTGTAGCGGGGAAAACCTACAATGAGCAGTTCTTC.

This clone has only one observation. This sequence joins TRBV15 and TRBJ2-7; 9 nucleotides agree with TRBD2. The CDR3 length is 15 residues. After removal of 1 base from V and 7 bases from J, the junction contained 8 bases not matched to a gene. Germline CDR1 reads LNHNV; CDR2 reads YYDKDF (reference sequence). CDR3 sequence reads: CATSRVGGRAGEQYF. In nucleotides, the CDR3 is TGTGCCACCAGCAGAGTGGGCGGGAGGGCGGGGGAGCAGTACTTC.

CDR3 sequence reads: CASSLAIAVLQETQYF. CDR3 DNA: TGTGCCAGCAGCTTGGCGATAGCGGTACTGCAAGAGACCCAGTACTTC. This rearrangement joins TRBV5-6 to TRBJ2-5; a possible D gene is TRBD2 (6 bases). This CDR3 has 16 residues. Per the germline V gene, CDR1 is SGHDT and CDR2 is YYEEEE. Trimming took off 0 bases at V and 2 bases at J, with 14 bases between the two ends.

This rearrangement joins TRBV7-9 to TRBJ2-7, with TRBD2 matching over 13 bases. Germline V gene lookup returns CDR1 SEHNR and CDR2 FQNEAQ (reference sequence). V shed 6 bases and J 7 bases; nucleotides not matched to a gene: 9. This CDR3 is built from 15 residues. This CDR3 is CASSQTSGGLREQYF. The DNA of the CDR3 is TGTGCCAGCAGTCAGACTAGCGGGGGGCTACGGGAGCAGTACTTC.

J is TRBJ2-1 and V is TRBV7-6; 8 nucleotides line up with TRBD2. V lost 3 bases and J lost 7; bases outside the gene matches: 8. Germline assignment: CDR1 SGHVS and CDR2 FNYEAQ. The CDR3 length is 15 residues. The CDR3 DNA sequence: TGTGCCAGCAGCTTCGGACTAGCTCCCCGGAATGAGCAGTTCTTC. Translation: CASSFGLAPRNEQFF. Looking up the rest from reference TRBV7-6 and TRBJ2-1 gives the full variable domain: GAGVSQSPRYKVTKRGQDVALRCDPISGHVSLYWYRQALGQGPEFLTYFNYEAQQDKSGLPNDRFSAERPEGSISTLTIQRTEQRDSAMYRCASSFGLAPRNEQFFGPGTRLTVL.

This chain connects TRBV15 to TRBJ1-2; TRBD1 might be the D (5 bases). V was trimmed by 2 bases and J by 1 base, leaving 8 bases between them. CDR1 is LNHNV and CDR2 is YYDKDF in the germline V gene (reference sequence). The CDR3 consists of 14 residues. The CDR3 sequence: CATSRQGNNYGYTF. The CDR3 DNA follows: TGTGCCACCAGCAGACAGGGAAATAACTATGGCTACACCTTC.

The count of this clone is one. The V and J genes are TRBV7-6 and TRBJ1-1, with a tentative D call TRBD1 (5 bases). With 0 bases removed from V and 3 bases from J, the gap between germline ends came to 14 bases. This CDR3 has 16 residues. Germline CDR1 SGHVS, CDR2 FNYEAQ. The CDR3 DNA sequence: TGTGCCAGCAGCTTAGCCCCCCAGGGCGGTGACACTGAAGCTTTCTTT. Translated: CASSLAPQGGDTEAFF.

CDR3 sequence reads: CASSLPGGKGYEQYF. The CDR3 region has the DNA TGTGCCAGCAGCTTACCGGGGGGAAAGGGCTACGAGCAGTACTTC. The chain recombines TRBV7-9 with TRBJ2-7, with 7 bases that match TRBD2. Per germline, CDR1 SEHNR and CDR2 FQNEAQ (reference sequence). The CDR3 sequence is 15 residues long. Trimming took 2 bases from V and 3 from J; bases not matched to a gene: 7.

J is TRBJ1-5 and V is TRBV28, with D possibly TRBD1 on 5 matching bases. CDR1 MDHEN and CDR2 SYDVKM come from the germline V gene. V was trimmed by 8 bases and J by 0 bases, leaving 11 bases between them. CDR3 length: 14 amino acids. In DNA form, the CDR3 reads TGTGCCAGCGGAGGGGCCAGTAGCAATCAGCCCCAGCATTTT. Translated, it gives CASGGASSNQPQHF.

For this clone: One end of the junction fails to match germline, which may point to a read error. The CDR3 bases are TGTGCCAGCAGTTGGCAGGGGGCTGGGGCCAACGGCCTGACTTTC. Its translation is CASSWQGAGANGLTF. This chain connects TRBV6-6 to TRBJ2-6, with TRBD1 identical over 8 bases. The CDR3 loop spans 15 amino acids. From germline, CDR1 is MNHNY and CDR2 SVGAGI (reference sequence).

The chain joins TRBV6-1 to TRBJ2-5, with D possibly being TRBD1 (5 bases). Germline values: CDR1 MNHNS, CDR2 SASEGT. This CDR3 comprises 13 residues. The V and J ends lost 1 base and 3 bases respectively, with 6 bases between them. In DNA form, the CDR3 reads TGTGCCAGCAGTGAAGGACAGAAAGAGACCCAGTACTTC. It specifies CASSEGQKETQYF.

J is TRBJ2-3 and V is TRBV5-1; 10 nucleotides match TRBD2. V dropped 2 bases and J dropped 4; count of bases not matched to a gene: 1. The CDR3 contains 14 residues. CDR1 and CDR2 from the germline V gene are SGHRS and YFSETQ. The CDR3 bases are TGCGCCAGCAGCTTTAGCGGGAGGTCAGATACGCAGTATTTT. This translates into CASSFSGRSDTQYF.